This record looks at one T cell receptor beta chain sequence and its context. Its antigen remains unknown. As to treatment: about 20 received Ad26.COV2.S at low or high dose, single or two shots; about 5 received placebo; per-sample allocation not given. Following the first vaccine or placebo injection, samples were taken on day 63. The record originates from a study of Ad26.COV2.S vaccination and SARS-CoV-2 variants. Study-wide results and caveats: Responses of T cells in total may have been underestimated by the TCR breadth and depth analyses.

Clones were read by immunoSEQ multiplex PCR, and TCRdb kept only the in-frame ones, dropping some. The sample has about 350,000 clones; 65% to 90% are singletons. The TCR originated in a person between 18 and 59 years old who received the Ad26.COV2.S COVID-19 vaccine or a placebo. The input for sequencing was peripheral blood, taken in a trial of Ad26.COV2.S vaccine versus placebo.

The CDR3 nucleotides are TGTGCCAGCAGTTTAGACCCCCGGACAACCTACGAGCAGTACTTC. Its translation: CASSLDPRTTYEQYF. The chain recombines TRBV28 with TRBJ2-7; tentatively, D is TRBD1 (5 bases). Per germline, CDR1 MDHEN and CDR2 SYDVKM. Trimming took off 2 bases at V and 2 bases at J, with 13 bases between the two ends. The CDR3 is 15 amino acids.